Listed below are T cell receptor beta chains from one sample, sequenced in a study of T cells after yellow fever vaccination. TCRdb re-called the 5' RACE reads through MiXCR, storing one row per CDR3 protein. The table shows hundreds of thousands of distinct CDR3 sequences, with around an eighth occurring only once. The input for sequencing was PBMCs, taken on the day of the yellow fever booster vaccination. These receptors were taken from a man aged 25-45 years who received the YFV17D yellow fever vaccine. The CDR3 runs from the conserved cysteine through the conserved F or W. D genes are given only for firm matches. Clone size is given for some rows only: seen once, a few or many times, or a class if the clone is expanded.

d_gene: .; len: 12; abundance: few; j_gene: TRBJ2-3; v_gene: TRBV20-1; CDR3aa: CSAAPSTDTQYF; CDR3nt: TGCAGTGCTGCACCCTCCACAGATACGCAGTATTTT
d_gene: .; len: 14; abundance: few; j_gene: TRBJ2-2; v_gene: TRBV10-3; CDR3aa: CAISESMGPGELFF; CDR3nt: TGTGCCATCAGTGAGTCGATGGGGCCCGGGGAGCTGTTTTTT
d_gene: .; len: 16; abundance: .; j_gene: TRBJ2-5; v_gene: TRBV7-2; CDR3aa: CASSSRRQGIRETQYF; CDR3nt: TGTGCCAGCAGCTCCCGACGGCAGGGGATTCGAGAGACCCAGTACTTC
d_gene: .; len: 15; abundance: .; j_gene: TRBJ1-6; v_gene: TRBV28; CDR3aa: CASNSPTARSSPLHF; CDR3nt: TGTGCCAGCAACTCACCGACAGCTAGGAGTTCACCCCTCCACTTT
d_gene: .; len: 12; abundance: .; j_gene: TRBJ2-7; v_gene: TRBV7-6; CDR3aa: CASSSLSGQLYF; CDR3nt: TGTGCCAGCAGCTCCCTTTCCGGACAGCTCTACTTC
d_gene: .; len: 16; abundance: .; j_gene: TRBJ2-3; v_gene: TRBV5-1; CDR3aa: CASSLPSGLGTDTQYF; CDR3nt: TGCGCCAGCAGCCTCCCCAGCGGTTTAGGCACAGATACGCAGTATTTT
d_gene: .; len: 12; abundance: .; j_gene: TRBJ1-2; v_gene: TRBV10-3; CDR3aa: CAISDRYYGYTF; CDR3nt: TGTGCCATCAGTGACCGGTACTATGGCTACACCTTC
d_gene: TRBD2; len: 11; abundance: .; j_gene: TRBJ2-1; v_gene: TRBV10-2; CDR3aa: CAVSGGNEQFF; CDR3nt: TGCGCCGTTAGCGGGGGGAATGAGCAGTTCTTC
d_gene: TRBD2; len: 13; abundance: few; j_gene: TRBJ2-1; v_gene: TRBV7-2; CDR3aa: CASSLVREGLKFF; CDR3nt: TGTGCCAGCAGTCTGGTGCGGGAGGGCCTAAAGTTCTTC
d_gene: .; len: 13; abundance: few; j_gene: TRBJ1-2; v_gene: TRBV3-1; CDR3aa: CASSQGTANGYTF; CDR3nt: TGTGCCAGCAGCCAAGGGACAGCGAATGGCTACACCTTC
d_gene: .; len: 17; abundance: .; j_gene: TRBJ2-2; v_gene: TRBV6-2/TRBV6-3; CDR3aa: CASIKSRRVGRTGELFF; CDR3nt: TGTGCCAGCATCAAAAGCCGCCGGGTGGGGCGCACCGGGGAGCTGTTTTTT
d_gene: TRBD1; len: 15; abundance: many; j_gene: TRBJ2-7; v_gene: TRBV28; CDR3aa: CASSLSLTGPYEQYF; CDR3nt: TGTGCCAGCAGTTTGTCGCTGACAGGGCCCTACGAGCAGTACTTC
d_gene: TRBD2; len: 15; abundance: .; j_gene: TRBJ2-1; v_gene: TRBV9; CDR3aa: CASSVDGGGGNEQFF; CDR3nt: TGTGCCAGCAGCGTAGACGGCGGGGGGGGCAATGAGCAGTTCTTC
d_gene: .; len: 14; abundance: .; j_gene: TRBJ2-2; v_gene: TRBV7-9; CDR3aa: CASSPQGRAGELFF; CDR3nt: TGTGCCAGCAGCCCTCAGGGGAGGGCCGGGGAGCTGTTTTTT
d_gene: .; len: 16; abundance: few; j_gene: TRBJ2-2; v_gene: TRBV19; CDR3aa: CASTQGGALSTGELFF; CDR3nt: TGTGCCAGTACTCAGGGGGGAGCTCTTAGCACCGGGGAGCTGTTTTTT